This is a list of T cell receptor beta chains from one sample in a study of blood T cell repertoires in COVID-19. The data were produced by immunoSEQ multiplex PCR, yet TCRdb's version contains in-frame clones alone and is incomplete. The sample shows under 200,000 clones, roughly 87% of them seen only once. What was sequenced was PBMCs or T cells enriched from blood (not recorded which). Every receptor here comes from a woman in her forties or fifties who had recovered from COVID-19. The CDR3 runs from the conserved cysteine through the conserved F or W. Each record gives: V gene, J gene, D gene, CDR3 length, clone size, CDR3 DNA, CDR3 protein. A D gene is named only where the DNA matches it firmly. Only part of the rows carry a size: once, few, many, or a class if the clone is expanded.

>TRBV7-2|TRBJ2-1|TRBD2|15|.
TGTGCCAGCAGCTTAGGCCCTAGCGGGAGGGATGAGCAGTTCTTC
CASSLGPSGRDEQFF
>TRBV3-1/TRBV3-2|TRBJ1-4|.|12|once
TGTGCCAGCAGCAAAACAAATGAAAAACTGTTTTTT
CASSKTNEKLFF
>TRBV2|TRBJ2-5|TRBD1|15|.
TGTGCCAGCGAGGGGCGGAAAGGGGGCGGAGAGACCCAGTACTTC
CASEGRKGGGETQYF
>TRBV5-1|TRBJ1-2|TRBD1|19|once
TGCGCCAGCAGCTACGATACACCGGGACAGGGGGCGCGTAACTATGGCTACACCTTC
CASSYDTPGQGARNYGYTF
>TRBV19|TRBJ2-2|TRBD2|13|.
TGTGCCAGCAGCGGGAGTAAAACCGGGGAGCTGTTTTTT
CASSGSKTGELFF
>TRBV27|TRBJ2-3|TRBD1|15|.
TGTGCCAGCAGATACAGGGGTGACTTCCCGGAAACGCAGTATTTT
CASRYRGDFPETQYF
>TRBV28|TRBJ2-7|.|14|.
TGTGCCAGCAGTTTGCAGGGACTCAACTACGAGCAGTACTTC
CASSLQGLNYEQYF
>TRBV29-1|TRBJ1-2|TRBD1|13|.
TGCAGCGTAGGGACAGGGGGGCTCTATGGCTACACCTTC
CSVGTGGLYGYTF
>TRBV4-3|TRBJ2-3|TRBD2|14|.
TGCGCCAGCAGCCTTAGCGGGAGCACAGATACGCAGTATTTT
CASSLSGSTDTQYF
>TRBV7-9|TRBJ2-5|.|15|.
TGTGCCAGCAGCTCCTTCGTACAGGGTGGGGAGACCCAGTACTTC
CASSSFVQGGETQYF
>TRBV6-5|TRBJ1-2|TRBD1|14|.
TGTGCCAGCAGATGGACAGGGGCGGCGGAGGGCTACACCTTC
CASRWTGAAEGYTF
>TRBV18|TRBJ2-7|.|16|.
TGTGCCAGCTCACCAGGGGCAGGTCAACTCTCCTACGAGCAGTACTTC
CASSPGAGQLSYEQYF
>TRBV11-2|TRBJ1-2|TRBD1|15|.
TGTGCCAGCAGCTTAGATCTTGGGACAGGGAATGGCTACACCTTC
CASSLDLGTGNGYTF
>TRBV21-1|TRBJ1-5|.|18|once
TGTGCCAGCAGCAAATTCGTAGGACTCCGACAGGGGAATCAGCCCCAGCATTTT
CASSKFVGLRQGNQPQHF
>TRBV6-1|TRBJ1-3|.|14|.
TGTGCCAGCAGACAGGACAGCTCTGGAAACACCATATATTTT
CASRQDSSGNTIYF
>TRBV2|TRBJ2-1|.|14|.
TGTGCCAGCGGAAGCGGACTCTCCTACAATGAGCAGTTCTTC
CASGSGLSYNEQFF
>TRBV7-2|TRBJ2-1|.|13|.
TGTGCCACCCAGGTGAAGAATACAGGCGAGCAGTTCTTC
CATQVKNTGEQFF
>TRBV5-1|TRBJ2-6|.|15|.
TGCGCCAGCCGCCCCTATCCCTCTGGGGCCAACGTCCTGACTTTC
CASRPYPSGANVLTF
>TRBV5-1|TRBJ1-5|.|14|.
TGCGCCAGCAGCTTGGAGGGGAGCAATCAGCCCCAGCATTTT
CASSLEGSNQPQHF
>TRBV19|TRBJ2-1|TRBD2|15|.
TGTGCCAGCACGAGAGGCGGGAGGGTCTACAATGAGCAGTTCTTC
CASTRGGRVYNEQFF
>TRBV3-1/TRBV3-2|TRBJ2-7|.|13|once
TGTGCCAGCAGCCAAGATATGCGCCCAGAGCAGTACTTC
CASSQDMRPEQYF
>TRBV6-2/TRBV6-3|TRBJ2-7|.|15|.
TGTGCCAGCAGCGAAACTACGGGATCTGGCTACGAGCAGTACTTC
CASSETTGSGYEQYF
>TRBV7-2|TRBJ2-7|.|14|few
TGTGCCAGCAGCTTTGTTCTAGGCTCCTACGAGCAGTACTTC
CASSFVLGSYEQYF
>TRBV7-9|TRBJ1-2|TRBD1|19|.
TGTGCCAGCAGCCGAACACTCCGACAGGGGGCTGTCTCTGGGAATGGCTACACCTTC
CASSRTLRQGAVSGNGYTF
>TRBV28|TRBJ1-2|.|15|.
TGTGCCAGCAGTTTAGAGAGGGCCGTGGGCTATGGCTACACCTTC
CASSLERAVGYGYTF
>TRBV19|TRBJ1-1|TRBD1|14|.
TGTGCCAGTAGACCCGGGACAGGGGGCACTGAAGCTTTCTTT
CASRPGTGGTEAFF
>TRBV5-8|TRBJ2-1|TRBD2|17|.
TGTGCCAGCAGCTTGGGGGATTTCGCTAGCGGGAGTAATGAGCAGTTCTTC
CASSLGDFASGSNEQFF
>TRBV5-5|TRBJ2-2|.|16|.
TGTGCCAGCAGCCAACGGGGGGCCGGGGCCACCGGGGAGCTGTTTTTT
CASSQRGAGATGELFF
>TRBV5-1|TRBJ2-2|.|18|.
TGCGCCAGCAGCAAGGAGGGGGCCCAGCGGGGGAGAGACGGGGAGCTGTTTTTT
CASSKEGAQRGRDGELFF
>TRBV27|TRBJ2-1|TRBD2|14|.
TGTGCCAGCAGGGTACTAGCGAAAAACAATGAGCAGTTCTTC
CASRVLAKNNEQFF
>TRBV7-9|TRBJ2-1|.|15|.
TGTGCCAGCAGCCCTGTCGGTCTAGCGTTCGATGAGCAGTTCTTC
CASSPVGLAFDEQFF
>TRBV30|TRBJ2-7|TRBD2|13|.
TGTGCCTGGAGTGAAGGGCGGGGGGACGAGCAGTACTTC
CAWSEGRGDEQYF
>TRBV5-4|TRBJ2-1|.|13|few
TGTGCCAGCAGCCCGGACCCGGGGGATGAGCAGTTCTTC
CASSPDPGDEQFF
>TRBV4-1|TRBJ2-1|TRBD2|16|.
TGCGCCAGCAGCCAAGTCCGGACTAGCGGGAGTGATGAGCAGTTCTTC
CASSQVRTSGSDEQFF
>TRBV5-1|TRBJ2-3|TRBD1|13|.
TGCGCCAGCAGCTTGGGACAGGGTGATACGCAGTATTTT
CASSLGQGDTQYF
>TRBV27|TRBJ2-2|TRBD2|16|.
TGTGCCAGCAGTTTTGCACTAGCGGTGAACACCGGGGAGCTGTTTTTT
CASSFALAVNTGELFF
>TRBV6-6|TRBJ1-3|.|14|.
TGTGCCAGCAGTCCCCAGAACTCTGGAAACACCATATATTTT
CASSPQNSGNTIYF
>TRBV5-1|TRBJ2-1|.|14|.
TGCGCCAGCAGTGGGGCCGTAGCCTACAATGAGCAGTTCTTC
CASSGAVAYNEQFF
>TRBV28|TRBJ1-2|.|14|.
TGTGCCAGCAGGACCGCGGGCGGCTGGGATGGCTACACCTTC
CASRTAGGWDGYTF
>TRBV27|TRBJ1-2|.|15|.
TGTGCCAGCAGTTCCCCGGACAGACTTTCCTATGGCTACACCTTC
CASSSPDRLSYGYTF
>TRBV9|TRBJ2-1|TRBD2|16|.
TGTGCCAGCAGCTTAACCGGGACTAGAGGATACAATGAGCAGTTCTTC
CASSLTGTRGYNEQFF
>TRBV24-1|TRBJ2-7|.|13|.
TGTGCCACCAGTGATTTACAGGGCCACGAGCAGTACTTC
CATSDLQGHEQYF
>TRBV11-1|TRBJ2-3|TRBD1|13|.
TGTGCCAGCAAGGACAGGAGCACAGATACGCAGTATTTT
CASKDRSTDTQYF
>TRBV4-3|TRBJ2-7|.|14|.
TGCGCCAGCAGCCAAGATCTTCAGGGAAGGTTGCAGTACTTC
CASSQDLQGRLQYF